This T cell receptor beta chain was sequenced in a study of T cells in narcolepsy. Generated by immunoSEQ multiplex PCR, the TCRdb table keeps only in-frame clones and is missing some. The data contain about 30,000 clones, over 75% of them singletons. After removal of 2 bases from V and 3 bases from J, the junction contained 10 bases not matched to a gene. Germline V gives CDR1 SGHRS, CDR2 YFSETQ. CDR3 length equals 17 residues. Sequencing input: CD45RA- memory CD4+ T cells from PBMCs. The chain uses TRBV5-1 and TRBJ2-1; 8 bases are shared with TRBD1. The sequence was collected from a human donor with narcolepsy. The CDR3 loop is CASSFWALGTGYNEQFF. For the CDR3, the DNA is TGCGCCAGCAGCTTTTGGGCTTTAGGGACAGGCTACAATGAGCAGTTCTTC.